This TCR beta chain emerged from a study of blood T cell repertoires in COVID-19. Study-level information: Acute-phase and convalescent COVID-19 samples originated in the United States, Italy and Spain.

The V gene lost 3 bases and the J gene lost 2 bases, with 10 bases spanning the gap. The germline V gene has CDR1 SGHTA and CDR2 FQGNSA. This CDR3 comprises 14 residues. Original processing methods: Counts of nucleated cells, estimated from reference gene primer amplification, were obtained. The table came from immunoSEQ multiplex PCR; TCRdb's copy has only in-frame clones and leaves some out. V, J and clone size were drawn from that table, and D and trimming were deduced from the DNA. The sample yields tens of thousands of clones, 82% seen once. The receptor was derived from a woman aged 55-69 years with acute or convalescent COVID-19. V is TRBV7-2 and J is TRBJ1-2; a possible D gene is TRBD1 (6 bases). Sample: peripheral blood. CDR3 residues: CASSFDRRNYGYTF. The CDR3 DNA reads as TGTGCCAGCAGCTTCGACAGGCGGAACTATGGCTACACCTTC. The full variable domain, with the rest looked up from reference TRBV7-2 and TRBJ1-2, is GAGVSQSPSNKVTEKGKDVELRCDPISGHTALYWYRQSLGQGLEFLIYFQGNSAPDKSGLPSDRFSAERTGGSVSTLTIQRTQQEDSAVYLCASSFDRRNYGYTFGSGTRLTVV.